This T cell receptor (beta chain) derives from a study of blood T cell repertoires in COVID-19. Study-level background: The United States, Italy and Spain were the sources of the acute and convalescent COVID-19 samples. From T cells, B-cell-depleted T cells, or PBMCs came the material, which was cDNA or gDNA.

This clone was recorded a few times. Original processing methods: Researchers report that nucleated cell counts were estimated from reference gene primer amplification. Only in-frame clones appear in the TCRdb table, and some are missing; sequencing was by immunoSEQ multiplex PCR. V, J and clone size derive from that table, while D and trimming were established from the DNA sequence. The table has about 170,000 clones, about 83% seen once. Sample: peripheral blood. The receptor was derived from a woman aged 65 to 85 who had recovered from COVID-19.

CDR3 in DNA: TGCGCCAGCAGCTTGGTGTCAGGCCATGGTCAGCCCCAGCATTTT. Translation: CASSLVSGHGQPQHF. This chain connects TRBV5-1 to TRBJ1-5, with no clear D. The length of the CDR3 is 15 residues. Germline lookup yields CDR1 SGHRS and CDR2 YFSETQ. Trimming removed 0 bases at V and 6 bases at J, with 13 bases between.